Listed below are T cell receptor beta chains from one sample, sequenced in a study of T cell responses to AZD1222 COVID-19 vaccine. Sequencing was performed with immunoSEQ multiplex PCR; in TCRdb, only in-frame clones are kept and a portion is missing. Of about 160,000 clones listed, 85% to 95% are singletons. The sample here was peripheral blood, taken 28 days after the second AZD1222 dose. The receptors were gathered from an adult who received the AZD1222 COVID-19 vaccine. CDR3s include the opening cysteine and the closing phenylalanine or tryptophan. The D gene is left open where the match is weak. Some rows mark clone size as missing; the rest say once, few, many or name a class of expanded clone.

CDR3 length: 13
J gene: TRBJ1-4
D gene: -
V gene: TRBV5-1
clone size: -
CDR3 protein: CASSRDYHEKLFF
CDR3 DNA: TGCGCCAGCAGCCGGGACTACCATGAAAAACTGTTTTTT

CDR3 length: 14
J gene: TRBJ2-1
D gene: -
V gene: TRBV4-1
clone size: -
CDR3 protein: CASRSPGSHNEQFF
CDR3 DNA: TGCGCCAGCCGAAGCCCCGGGTCCCACAATGAGCAGTTCTTC

CDR3 length: 14
J gene: TRBJ1-5
D gene: TRBD1
V gene: TRBV9
clone size: -
CDR3 protein: CASSADRGPSAQHF
CDR3 DNA: TGTGCCAGCAGCGCGGACAGGGGGCCATCGGCCCAGCATTTT

CDR3 length: 12
J gene: TRBJ1-3
D gene: -
V gene: TRBV12-3/TRBV12-4
clone size: -
CDR3 protein: CASWTTGPTIYF
CDR3 DNA: TGTGCCAGTTGGACGACTGGGCCCACCATATATTTT

CDR3 length: 14
J gene: TRBJ2-1
D gene: TRBD2
V gene: TRBV6-4
clone size: -
CDR3 protein: CASSASREVNEQFF
CDR3 DNA: TGTGCCAGCAGTGCAAGTCGGGAGGTTAATGAGCAGTTCTTC

CDR3 length: 16
J gene: TRBJ1-1
D gene: -
V gene: TRBV6-6
clone size: -
CDR3 protein: CASSPPDGRRNTEAFF
CDR3 DNA: TGTGCCAGCAGCCCACCAGACGGCAGGAGGAACACTGAAGCTTTCTTT

CDR3 length: 13
J gene: TRBJ1-1
D gene: -
V gene: TRBV13
clone size: -
CDR3 protein: CASSLGRSTEAFF
CDR3 DNA: TGTGCCAGCAGCTTAGGCAGGAGCACTGAAGCTTTCTTT

CDR3 length: 16
J gene: TRBJ1-1
D gene: -
V gene: TRBV11-3
clone size: -
CDR3 protein: CASSPSGPSSNTEAFF
CDR3 DNA: TGTGCCAGCAGCCCCAGTGGGCCCAGCTCTAACACTGAAGCTTTCTTT

CDR3 length: 15
J gene: TRBJ1-5
D gene: -
V gene: TRBV4-1
clone size: -
CDR3 protein: CASSQRTESNQPQHF
CDR3 DNA: TGCGCCAGCAGCCAAAGAACAGAAAGCAATCAGCCCCAGCATTTT

CDR3 length: 14
J gene: TRBJ1-1
D gene: -
V gene: TRBV1
clone size: -
CDR3 protein: CTSSRWDSFLQAFF
CDR3 DNA: TGCACCAGCAGCCGCTGGGACAGCTTTCTTCAAGCTTTCTTT

CDR3 length: 17
J gene: TRBJ2-1
D gene: TRBD1
V gene: TRBV7-9
clone size: -
CDR3 protein: CASRAGLGDRERNEQFF
CDR3 DNA: TGTGCCAGCAGAGCGGGGTTAGGGGACAGGGAAAGGAATGAGCAGTTCTTC

CDR3 length: 16
J gene: TRBJ2-3
D gene: -
V gene: TRBV7-2
clone size: -
CDR3 protein: CASSLQGLGAADTQYF
CDR3 DNA: TGTGCCAGCAGCTTACAGGGCCTTGGGGCGGCAGATACGCAGTATTTT

CDR3 length: 15
J gene: TRBJ1-2
D gene: -
V gene: TRBV11-2
clone size: few
CDR3 protein: CASSREGDRSYGYTF
CDR3 DNA: TGTGCCAGCAGCCGAGAGGGAGATCGGAGCTATGGCTACACCTTC

CDR3 length: 10
J gene: TRBJ1-1
D gene: -
V gene: TRBV2
clone size: -
CDR3 protein: CARVGGEAFF
CDR3 DNA: TGTGCCAGAGTAGGGGGGGAAGCTTTCTTT

CDR3 length: 12
J gene: TRBJ2-5
D gene: TRBD1
V gene: TRBV24-1
clone size: -
CDR3 protein: CAAGGNSETQYF
CDR3 DNA: TGTGCCGCAGGGGGTAATTCGGAGACCCAGTACTTC

CDR3 length: 16
J gene: TRBJ2-1
D gene: TRBD2
V gene: TRBV24-1
clone size: -
CDR3 protein: CATSDATSGIGDEQFF
CDR3 DNA: TGTGCCACCAGTGATGCCACTAGCGGGATAGGGGATGAGCAGTTCTTC